This TCR beta chain was recovered during a study of cytomegalovirus exposure and HLA in healthy donors. This CDR3 is 14 amino acids long. Germline V gene lookup returns CDR1 MDHEN and CDR2 SYDVKM. With 4 bases clipped from V and 5 bases from J, the junction kept 5 bases outside the gene matches. The PCR contained 60 Vbeta and 13 Jbeta primers. TCRdb keeps only in-frame clones here, not all; method: immunoSEQ multiplex PCR. Among 150,000 to 200,000 clones listed, 70% to 80% were seen once. Material for sequencing was PBMCs. This TCR was sampled from a man between 60 and 75 years old in good health and CMV-seronegative. V gene TRBV28 combines with J gene TRBJ1-5, with 7 bases lining up with TRBD1. The CDR3 DNA sequence: TGTGCCAGCAGTTCGTACAGGGGTTATCAGCCCCAGCATTTT. Encoded protein: CASSSYRGYQPQHF.